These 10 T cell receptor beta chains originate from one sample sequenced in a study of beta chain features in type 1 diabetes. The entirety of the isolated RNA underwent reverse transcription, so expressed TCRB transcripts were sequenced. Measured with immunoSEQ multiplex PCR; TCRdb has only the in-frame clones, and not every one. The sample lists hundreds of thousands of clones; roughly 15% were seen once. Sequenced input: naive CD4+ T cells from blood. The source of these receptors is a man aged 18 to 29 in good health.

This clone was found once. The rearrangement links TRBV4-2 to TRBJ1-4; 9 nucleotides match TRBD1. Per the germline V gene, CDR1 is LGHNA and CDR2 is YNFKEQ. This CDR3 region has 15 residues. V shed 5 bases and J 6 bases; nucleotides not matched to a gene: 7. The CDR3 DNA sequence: TGTGCCAGCAGCAAACCGGGACAGGGTTATGAAAAACTGTTTTTT. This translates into CASSKPGQGYEKLFF.

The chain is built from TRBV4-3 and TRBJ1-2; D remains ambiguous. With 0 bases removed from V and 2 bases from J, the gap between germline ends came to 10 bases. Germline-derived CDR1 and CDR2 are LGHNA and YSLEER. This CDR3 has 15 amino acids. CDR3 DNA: TGCGCCAGCAGCCAAGACCGGCGCAGCAACTATGGCTACACCTTC. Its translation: CASSQDRRSNYGYTF.

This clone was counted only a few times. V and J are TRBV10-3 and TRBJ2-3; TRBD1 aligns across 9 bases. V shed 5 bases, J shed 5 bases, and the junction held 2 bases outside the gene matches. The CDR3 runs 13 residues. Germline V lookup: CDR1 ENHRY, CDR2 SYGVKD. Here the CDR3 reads CAISRTGVDTQYF. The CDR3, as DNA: TGTGCCATCAGTAGGACAGGGGTAGATACGCAGTATTTT.

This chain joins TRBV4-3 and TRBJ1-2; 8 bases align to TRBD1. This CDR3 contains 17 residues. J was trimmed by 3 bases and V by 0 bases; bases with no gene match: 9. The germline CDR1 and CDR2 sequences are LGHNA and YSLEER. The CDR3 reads CASSQEVRTGQDYGYTF. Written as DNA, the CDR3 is TGCGCCAGCAGCCAAGAGGTCCGAACGGGACAGGACTATGGCTACACCTTC.

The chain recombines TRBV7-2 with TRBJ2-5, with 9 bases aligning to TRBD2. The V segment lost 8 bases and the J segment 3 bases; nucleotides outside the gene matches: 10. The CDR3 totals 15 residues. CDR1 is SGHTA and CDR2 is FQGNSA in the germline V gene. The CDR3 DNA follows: TGTGCCAGCCACCCGGGGGAGCGGGAGGAAGAGACCCAGTACTTC. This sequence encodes CASHPGEREEETQYF. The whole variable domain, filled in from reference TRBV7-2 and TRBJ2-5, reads GAGVSQSPSNKVTEKGKDVELRCDPISGHTALYWYRQSLGQGLEFLIYFQGNSAPDKSGLPSDRFSAERTGGSVSTLTIQRTQQEDSAVYLCASHPGEREEETQYFGPGTRLLVL.

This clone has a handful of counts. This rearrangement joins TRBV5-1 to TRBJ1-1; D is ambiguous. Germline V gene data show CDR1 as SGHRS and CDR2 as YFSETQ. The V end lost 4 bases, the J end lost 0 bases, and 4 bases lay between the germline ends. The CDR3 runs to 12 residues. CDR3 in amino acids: CASSRVNTEAFF. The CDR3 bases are TGCGCCAGCAGCCGTGTGAACACTGAAGCTTTCTTT.

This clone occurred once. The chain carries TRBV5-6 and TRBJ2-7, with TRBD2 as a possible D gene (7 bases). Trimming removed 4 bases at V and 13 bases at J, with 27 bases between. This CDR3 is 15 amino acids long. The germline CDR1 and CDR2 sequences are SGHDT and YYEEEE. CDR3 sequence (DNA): TGTGCCAGCAGCCCTCGGCAGGGGCTGGGCGGGAGAATATACTTC. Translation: CASSPRQGLGGRIYF. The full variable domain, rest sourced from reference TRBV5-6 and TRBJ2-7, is DAGVTQSPTHLIKTRGQQVTLRCSPKSGHDTVSWYQQALGQGPQFIFQYYEEEERQRGNFPDRFSGHQFPNYSSELNVNALLLGDSALYLCASSPRQGLGGRIYFGPGTRLTVT.

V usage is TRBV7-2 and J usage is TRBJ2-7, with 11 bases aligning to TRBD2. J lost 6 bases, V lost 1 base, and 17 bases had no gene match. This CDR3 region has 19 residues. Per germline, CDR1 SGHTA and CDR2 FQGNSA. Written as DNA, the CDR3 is TGTGCCAGCAGCTTAGTAAGGGGTCTAGCGGGAGGACCACCGTCCGAGCAGTACTTC. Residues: CASSLVRGLAGGPPSEQYF. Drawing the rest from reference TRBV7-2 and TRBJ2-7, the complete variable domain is GAGVSQSPSNKVTEKGKDVELRCDPISGHTALYWYRQSLGQGLEFLIYFQGNSAPDKSGLPSDRFSAERTGGSVSTLTIQRTQQEDSAVYLCASSLVRGLAGGPPSEQYFGPGTRLTVT.

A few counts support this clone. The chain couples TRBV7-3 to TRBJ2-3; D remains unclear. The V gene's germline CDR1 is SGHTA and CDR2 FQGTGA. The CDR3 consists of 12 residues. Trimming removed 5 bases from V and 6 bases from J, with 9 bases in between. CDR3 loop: CASSRSVDTQYF. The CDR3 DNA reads TGTGCCAGCAGCCGCTCGGTTGATACGCAGTATTTT.

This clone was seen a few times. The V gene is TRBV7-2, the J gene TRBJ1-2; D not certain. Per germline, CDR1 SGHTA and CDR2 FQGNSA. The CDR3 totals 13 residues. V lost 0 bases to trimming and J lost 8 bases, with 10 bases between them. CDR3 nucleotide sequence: TGTGCCAGCAGCTTAGCGTGGTCGGGAGGCTACACCTTC. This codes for CASSLAWSGGYTF.